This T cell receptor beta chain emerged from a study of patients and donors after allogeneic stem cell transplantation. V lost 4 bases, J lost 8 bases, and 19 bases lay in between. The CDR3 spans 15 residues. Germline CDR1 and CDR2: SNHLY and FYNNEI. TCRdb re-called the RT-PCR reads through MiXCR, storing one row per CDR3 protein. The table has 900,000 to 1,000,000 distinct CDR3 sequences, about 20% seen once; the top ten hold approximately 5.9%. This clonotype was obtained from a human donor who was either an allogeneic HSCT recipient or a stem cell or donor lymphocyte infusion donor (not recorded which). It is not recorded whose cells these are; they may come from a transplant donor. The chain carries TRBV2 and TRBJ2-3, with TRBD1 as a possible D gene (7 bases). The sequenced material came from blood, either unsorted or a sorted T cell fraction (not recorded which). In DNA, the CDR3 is TGTGCCAGCAGTGGAGGGGGGACAGCCGTGGGTACGCAGTATTTT. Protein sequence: CASSGGGTAVGTQYF. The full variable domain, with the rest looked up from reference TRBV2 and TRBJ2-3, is EPEVTQTPSHQVTQMGQEVILRCVPISNHLYFYWYRQILGQKVEFLVSFYNNEISEKSEIFDDQFSVERPDGSNFTLKIRSTKLEDSAMYFCASSGGGTAVGTQYFGPGTRLTVL.